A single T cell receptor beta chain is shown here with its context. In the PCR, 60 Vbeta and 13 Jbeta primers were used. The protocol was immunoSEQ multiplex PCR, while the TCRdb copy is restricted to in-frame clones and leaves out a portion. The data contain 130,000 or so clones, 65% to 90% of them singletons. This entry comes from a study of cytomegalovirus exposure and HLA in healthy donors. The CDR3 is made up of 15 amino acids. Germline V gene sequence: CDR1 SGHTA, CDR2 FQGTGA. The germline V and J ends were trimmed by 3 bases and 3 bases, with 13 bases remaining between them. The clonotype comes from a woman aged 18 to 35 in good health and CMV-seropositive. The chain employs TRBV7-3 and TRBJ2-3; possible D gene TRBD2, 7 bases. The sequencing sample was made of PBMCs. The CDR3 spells CASSFAGAWTDTQYF. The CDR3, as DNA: TGTGCCAGCAGCTTCGCGGGGGCCTGGACAGATACGCAGTATTTT.